A single TCR beta chain is shown here with its context. Germline lookup yields CDR1 SGHTA and CDR2 FQGTGA. This CDR3 spans 13 amino acids. Unmatched junction bases numbered 2, after V lost 2 bases and J lost 6 bases. As to time point: pretreatment peripheral blood. Urothelial carcinoma in patients was locally advanced or metastatic. This entry is derived from a study of PD-L1 blockade in urothelial cancer. Spiking each PCR with synthetic TCR analog templates was performed. TCRdb keeps only in-frame clones here, not all; method: immunoSEQ multiplex PCR. Of tens of thousands of clones in the sample, roughly 75% are singletons; the top ten hold roughly 4%.

The chain joins TRBV7-3 to TRBJ2-3, with 7 positions matching TRBD2. This clonotype was sampled from a man aged 70 or older with urothelial cancer. The starting material was PBMCs, obtained around atezolizumab (anti-PD-L1) treatment. CDR3 DNA: TGTGCCAGCAGCTTAGCGGGAGTGGATACGCAGTATTTT. Its protein is CASSLAGVDTQYF.